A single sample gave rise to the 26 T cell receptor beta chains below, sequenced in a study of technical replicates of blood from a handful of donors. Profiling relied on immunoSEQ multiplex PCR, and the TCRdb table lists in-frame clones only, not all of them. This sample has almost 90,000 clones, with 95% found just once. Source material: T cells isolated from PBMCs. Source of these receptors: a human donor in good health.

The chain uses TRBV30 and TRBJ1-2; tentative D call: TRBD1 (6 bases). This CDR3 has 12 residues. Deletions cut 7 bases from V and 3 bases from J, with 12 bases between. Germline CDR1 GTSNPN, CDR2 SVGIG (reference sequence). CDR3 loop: CASNRAYYGYTF. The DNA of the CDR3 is TGTGCCTCGAACAGGGCATACTATGGCTACACCTTC.

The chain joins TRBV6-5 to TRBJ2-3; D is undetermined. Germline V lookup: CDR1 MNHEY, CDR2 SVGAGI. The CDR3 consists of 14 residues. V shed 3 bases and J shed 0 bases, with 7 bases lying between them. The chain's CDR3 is CASSYVFSTDTQYF. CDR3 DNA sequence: TGTGCCAGCAGTTATGTATTTAGCACAGATACGCAGTATTTT.

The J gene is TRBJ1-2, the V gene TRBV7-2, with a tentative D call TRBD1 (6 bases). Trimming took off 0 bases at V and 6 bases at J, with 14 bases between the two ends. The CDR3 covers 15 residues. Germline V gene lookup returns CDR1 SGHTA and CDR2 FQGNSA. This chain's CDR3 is CASSLAVGAQDGYTF. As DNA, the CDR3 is TGTGCCAGCAGCTTAGCGGTGGGGGCGCAGGATGGCTACACCTTC.

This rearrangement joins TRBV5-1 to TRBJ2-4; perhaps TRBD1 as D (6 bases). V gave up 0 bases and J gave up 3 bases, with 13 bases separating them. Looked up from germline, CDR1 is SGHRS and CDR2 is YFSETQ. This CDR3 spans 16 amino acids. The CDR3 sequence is CASSLGGGSGKNIQYF. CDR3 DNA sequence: TGCGCCAGCAGCTTGGGAGGGGGATCCGGCAAAAACATTCAGTACTTC.

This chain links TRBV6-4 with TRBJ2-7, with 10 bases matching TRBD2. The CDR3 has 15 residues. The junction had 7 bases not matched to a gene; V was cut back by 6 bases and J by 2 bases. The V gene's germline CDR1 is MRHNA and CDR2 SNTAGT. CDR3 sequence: CASRTSAGGPYEQYF. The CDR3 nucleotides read TGTGCCAGCAGGACTTCAGCGGGAGGGCCCTACGAGCAGTACTTC.

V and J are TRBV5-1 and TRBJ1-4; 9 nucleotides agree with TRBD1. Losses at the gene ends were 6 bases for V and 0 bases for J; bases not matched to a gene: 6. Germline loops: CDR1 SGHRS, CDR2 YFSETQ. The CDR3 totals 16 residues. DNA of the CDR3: TGCGCCAGCACCCCGACAGGGGGAGCAACTAATGAAAAACTGTTTTTT. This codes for CASTPTGGATNEKLFF.

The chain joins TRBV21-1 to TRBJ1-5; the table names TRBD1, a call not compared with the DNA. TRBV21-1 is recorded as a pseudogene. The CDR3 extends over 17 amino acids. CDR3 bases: TGTGCCAGCAGCAAAGAGATGCGGGGACAGGGGCTGTCGACCCAGCATTTT. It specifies CASSKEMRGQGLSTQHF.

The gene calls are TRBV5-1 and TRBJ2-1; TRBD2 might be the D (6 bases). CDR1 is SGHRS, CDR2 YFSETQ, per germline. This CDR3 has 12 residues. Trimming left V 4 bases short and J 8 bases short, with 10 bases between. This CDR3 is CASSTTSYEQFF. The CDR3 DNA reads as TGCGCCAGCAGCACTACTAGCTATGAGCAGTTCTTC.

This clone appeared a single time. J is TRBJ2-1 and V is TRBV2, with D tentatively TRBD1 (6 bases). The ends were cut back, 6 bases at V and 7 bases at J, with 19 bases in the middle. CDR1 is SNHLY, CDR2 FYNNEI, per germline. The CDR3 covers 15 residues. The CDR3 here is CASREGTSIENEQFF. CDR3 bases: TGTGCCAGCAGAGAGGGGACATCTATCGAAAATGAGCAGTTCTTC.

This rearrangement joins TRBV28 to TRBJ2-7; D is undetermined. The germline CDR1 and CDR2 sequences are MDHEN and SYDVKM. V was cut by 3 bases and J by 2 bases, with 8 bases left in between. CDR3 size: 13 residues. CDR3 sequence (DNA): TGTGCCAGCAGTTTTGCGGCACCCTACGAGCAGTACTTC. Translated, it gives CASSFAAPYEQYF. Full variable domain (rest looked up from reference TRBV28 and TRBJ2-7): DVKVTQSSRYLVKRTGEKVFLECVQDMDHENMFWYRQDPGLGLRLIYFSYDVKMKEKGDIPEGYSVSREKKERFSLILESASTNQTSMYLCASSFAAPYEQYFGPGTRLTVT.

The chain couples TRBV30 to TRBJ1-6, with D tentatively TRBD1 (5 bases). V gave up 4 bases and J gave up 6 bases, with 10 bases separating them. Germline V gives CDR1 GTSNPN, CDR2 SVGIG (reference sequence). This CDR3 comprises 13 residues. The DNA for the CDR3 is TGTGCCTGGACAGGGATAGGTAATTCACCCCTCCACTTT. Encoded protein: CAWTGIGNSPLHF.

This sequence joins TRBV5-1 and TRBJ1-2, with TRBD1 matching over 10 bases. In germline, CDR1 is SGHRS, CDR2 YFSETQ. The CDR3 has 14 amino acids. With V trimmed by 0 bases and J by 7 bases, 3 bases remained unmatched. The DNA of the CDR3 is TGCGCCAGCAGCTTGGGACAGGGGGCGAGTGGCTACACCTTC. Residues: CASSLGQGASGYTF. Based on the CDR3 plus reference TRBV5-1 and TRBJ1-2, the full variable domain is KAGVTQTPRYLIKTRGQQVTLSCSPISGHRSVSWYQQTPGQGLQFLFEYFSETQRNKGNFPGRFSGRQFSNSRSEMNVSTLELGDSALYLCASSLGQGASGYTFGSGTRLTVV.

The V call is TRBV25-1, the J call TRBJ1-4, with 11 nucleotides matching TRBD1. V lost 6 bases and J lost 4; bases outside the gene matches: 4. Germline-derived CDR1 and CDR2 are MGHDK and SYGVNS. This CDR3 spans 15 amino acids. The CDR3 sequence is CASRGQGGSNEKLFF. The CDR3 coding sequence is TGTGCCAGCAGGGGACAGGGGGGTAGTAATGAAAAACTGTTTTTT.

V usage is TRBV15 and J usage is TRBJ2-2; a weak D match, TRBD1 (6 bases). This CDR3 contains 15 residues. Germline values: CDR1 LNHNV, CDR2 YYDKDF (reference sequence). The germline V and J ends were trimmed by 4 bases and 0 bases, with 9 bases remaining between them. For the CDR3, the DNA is TGTGCCACCAGCACCCGGGACACGAACACCGGGGAGCTGTTTTTT. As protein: CATSTRDTNTGELFF. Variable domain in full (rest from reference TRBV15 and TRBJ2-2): DAMVIQNPRYQVTQFGKPVTLSCSQTLNHNVMYWYQQKSSQAPKLLFHYYDKDFNNEADTPDNFQSRRPNTSFCFLDIRSPGLGDTAMYLCATSTRDTNTGELFFGEGSRLTVL.

The CDR3 loop is CATRGSVAVSYEQYF. The CDR3 region has the DNA TGTGCCACCCGGGGTAGCGTAGCCGTCTCCTACGAGCAGTACTTC. The J gene is TRBJ2-7, the V gene TRBV15, with a tentative D call TRBD2 (5 bases). Per germline, CDR1 LNHNV and CDR2 YYDKDF (reference sequence). V was pared by 8 bases and J by 0 bases, with 17 bases between. The CDR3 runs 15 residues.

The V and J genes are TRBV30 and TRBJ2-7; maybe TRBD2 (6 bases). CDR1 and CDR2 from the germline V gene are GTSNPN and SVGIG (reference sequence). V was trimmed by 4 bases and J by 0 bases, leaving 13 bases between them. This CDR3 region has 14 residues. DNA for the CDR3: TGTGCCTGGACGTTGGACTACAGCTCCTACGAGCAGTACTTC. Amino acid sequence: CAWTLDYSSYEQYF.

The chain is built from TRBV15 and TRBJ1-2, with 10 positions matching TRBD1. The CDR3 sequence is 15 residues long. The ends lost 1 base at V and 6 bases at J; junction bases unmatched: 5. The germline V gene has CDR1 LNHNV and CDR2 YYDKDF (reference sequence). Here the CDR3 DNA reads TGTGCCACCAGCAGAGGGGCCGGACAGGGGGATGGCTACACCTTC. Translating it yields CATSRGAGQGDGYTF.

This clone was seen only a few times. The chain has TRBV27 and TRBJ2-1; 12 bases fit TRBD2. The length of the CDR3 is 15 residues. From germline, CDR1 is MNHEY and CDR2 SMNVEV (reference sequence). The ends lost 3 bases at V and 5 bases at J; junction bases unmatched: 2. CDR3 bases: TGTGCCAGCAGTTTGGGACTAGCGGGTAACAATGAGCAGTTCTTC. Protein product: CASSLGLAGNNEQFF.

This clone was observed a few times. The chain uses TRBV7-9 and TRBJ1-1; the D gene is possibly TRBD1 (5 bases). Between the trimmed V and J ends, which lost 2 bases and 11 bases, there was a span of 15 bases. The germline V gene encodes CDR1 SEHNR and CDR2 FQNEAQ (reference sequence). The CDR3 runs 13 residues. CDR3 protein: CASSLQGPEGAFF. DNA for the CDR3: TGTGCCAGCAGCTTACAAGGCCCGGAGGGGGCTTTCTTT.

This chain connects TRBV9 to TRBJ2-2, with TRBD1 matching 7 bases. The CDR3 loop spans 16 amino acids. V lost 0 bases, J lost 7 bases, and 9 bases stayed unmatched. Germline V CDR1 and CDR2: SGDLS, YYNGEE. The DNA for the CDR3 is TGTGCCAGCAGCGTAGGGGTCTTCCGGGACAGCGGGGAGCTGTTTTTT. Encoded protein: CASSVGVFRDSGELFF.

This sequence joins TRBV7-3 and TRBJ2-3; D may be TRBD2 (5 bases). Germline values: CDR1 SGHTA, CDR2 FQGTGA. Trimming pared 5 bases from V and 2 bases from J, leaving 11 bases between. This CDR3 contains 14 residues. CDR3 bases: TGTGCCAGCAGCCCGACTACTATCACAGATACGCAGTATTTT. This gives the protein CASSPTTITDTQYF.

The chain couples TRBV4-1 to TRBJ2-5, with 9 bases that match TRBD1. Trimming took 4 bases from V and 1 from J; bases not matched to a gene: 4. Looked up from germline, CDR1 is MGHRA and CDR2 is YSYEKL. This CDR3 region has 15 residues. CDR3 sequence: CASSLLTGGQETQYF. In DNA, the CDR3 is TGCGCCAGCAGCCTTTTGACAGGGGGCCAAGAGACCCAGTACTTC.

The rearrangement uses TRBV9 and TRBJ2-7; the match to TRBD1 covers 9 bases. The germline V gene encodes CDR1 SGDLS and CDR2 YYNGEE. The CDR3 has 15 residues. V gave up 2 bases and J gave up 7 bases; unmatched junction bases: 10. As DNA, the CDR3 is TGTGCCAGCAGCGTCCAGGGCAGGACAGGGGATGAGCAGTACTTC. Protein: CASSVQGRTGDEQYF.

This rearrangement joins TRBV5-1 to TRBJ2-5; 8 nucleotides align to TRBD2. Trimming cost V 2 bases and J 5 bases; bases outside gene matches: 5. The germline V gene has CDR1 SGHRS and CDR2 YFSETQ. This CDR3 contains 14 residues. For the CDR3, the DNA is TGCGCCAGCAGCTTTAGCGGGGAGGCCGAGACCCAGTACTTC. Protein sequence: CASSFSGEAETQYF.

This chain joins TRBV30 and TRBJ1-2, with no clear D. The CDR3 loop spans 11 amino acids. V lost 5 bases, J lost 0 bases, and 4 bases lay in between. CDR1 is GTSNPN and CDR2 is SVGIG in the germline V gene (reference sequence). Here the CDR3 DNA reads TGTGCCTGGTTTACTAACTATGGCTACACCTTC. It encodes CAWFTNYGYTF.

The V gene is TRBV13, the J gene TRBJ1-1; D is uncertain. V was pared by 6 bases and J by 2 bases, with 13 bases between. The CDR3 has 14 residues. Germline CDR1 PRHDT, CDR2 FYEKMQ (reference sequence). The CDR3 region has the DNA TGTGCCAGCAGGGAGTTGGCCGTAAACACTGAAGCTTTCTTT. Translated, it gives CASRELAVNTEAFF.